This record looks at one T cell receptor beta chain sequence and its context. Its antigen is not known. Through a sample-barcoded 5' primer and a J-beta primer mix, a second PCR was run for roughly 6 to 11 cycles. Paired-end reads containing CDR3 totaled no fewer than 2.5 million for each sample. TCRdb re-called the 5' RACE reads through MiXCR, storing one row per CDR3 protein. The sample yields some 780,000 distinct CDR3 sequences, approximately 53% seen once. The data are from a study of blood T cells in healthy people across ages. Study outcomes and limitations: PBMCs left unsorted prevented a conclusive naive versus antigen-experienced comparison. The donors' CMV status was not determined, possibly confounding changes in expanded clonotypes. Naive T cell percentage by flow cytometry tracked strongly with beta diversity.

V was shortened by 2 bases and J by 1 base, with 11 bases between the two germline ends. There are 15 residues in the CDR3. Germline V CDR1 and CDR2: SNHLY, FYNNEI. The source is a man aged 35-49 years in good health. The chain joins TRBV2 to TRBJ1-1; a weak D match, TRBD1 (5 bases). Sequenced: blood. CDR3 nucleotide sequence: TGTGCCAGCAGTGAAACGACAGCCCCGAACACTGAAGCTTTCTTT. Translation gives CASSETTAPNTEAFF. Looking up the rest from reference TRBV2 and TRBJ1-1 gives the full variable domain: EPEVTQTPSHQVTQMGQEVILRCVPISNHLYFYWYRQILGQKVEFLVSFYNNEISEKSEIFDDQFSVERPDGSNFTLKIRSTKLEDSAMYFCASSETTAPNTEAFFGQGTRLTVV.